This T cell receptor (beta chain) was retrieved from a study of brain T cells in children with intractable seizures. Study-wide results and limits: Each case's top public CDR3 resembled known HCMV, EBV or influenza A CDR3s. Absence of clones before surgery may stem from lower sequencing depth.

As for this clone: Its cognate antigen is unknown.

The germline V gene has CDR1 MRHNA and CDR2 SNTAGT. This CDR3 has 14 amino acids. V was clipped by 6 bases and J by 5 bases; unmatched bases: 3. The sequenced cases were selected for having the highest brain T cell transcript signatures. Repertoires were generated with immunoSEQ multiplex PCR, while TCRdb's copy carries only in-frame clones and drops some. The table records roughly 8,700 clones, 65% to 70% of them present only once. This rearrangement joins TRBV6-4 to TRBJ2-2, with TRBD1 matching over 10 bases. The TCR was taken from a girl aged 2-10 years with tuberous sclerosis and intractable seizures. The material sequenced was resected brain tissue, taken at surgery. CDR3 nucleotides: TGTGCCAGCAGCGGGACAGGGGAAACCGGGGAGCTGTTTTTT. It specifies CASSGTGETGELFF.